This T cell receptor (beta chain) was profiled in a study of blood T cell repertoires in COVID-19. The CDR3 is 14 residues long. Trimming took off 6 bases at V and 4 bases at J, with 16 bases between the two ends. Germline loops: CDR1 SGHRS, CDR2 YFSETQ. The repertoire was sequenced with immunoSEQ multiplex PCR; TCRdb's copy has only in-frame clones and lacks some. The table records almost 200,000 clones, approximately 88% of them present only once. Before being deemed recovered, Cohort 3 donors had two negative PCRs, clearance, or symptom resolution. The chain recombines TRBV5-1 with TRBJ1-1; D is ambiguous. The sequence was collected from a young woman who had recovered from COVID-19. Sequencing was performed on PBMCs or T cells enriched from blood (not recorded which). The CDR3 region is CASTHLSGSTEAFF. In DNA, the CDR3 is TGCGCCAGCACACACCTAAGTGGGAGCACTGAAGCTTTCTTT.